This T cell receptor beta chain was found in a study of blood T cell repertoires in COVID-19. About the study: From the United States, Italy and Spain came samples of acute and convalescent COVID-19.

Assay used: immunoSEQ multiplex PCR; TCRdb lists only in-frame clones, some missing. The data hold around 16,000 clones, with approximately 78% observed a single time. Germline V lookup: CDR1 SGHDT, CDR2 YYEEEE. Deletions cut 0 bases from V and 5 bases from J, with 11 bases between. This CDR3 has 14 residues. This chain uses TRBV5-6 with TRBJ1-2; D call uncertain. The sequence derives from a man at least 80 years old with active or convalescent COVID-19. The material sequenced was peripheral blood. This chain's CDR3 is CASSLAMAEYGYTF. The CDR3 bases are TGTGCCAGCAGCTTGGCCATGGCGGAATATGGCTACACCTTC.